This entry concerns a single TCR beta chain. Its target is not known. This CDR3 comprises 12 residues. Germline CDR1 reads SQVTM; CDR2 reads ANQGSEA. The V end was cut by 5 bases, the J end by 10 bases, with 17 bases between. This specimen belongs to a study of long-term antiretroviral therapy in people with HIV. No donor had fewer than one pre-ART PBMC sample or fewer than two post-ART PBMC samples. Every HIV-positive participant received treatment in the United States. Study outcomes and limitations: Narrower CDR3 length ranges marked HIV repertoires relative to controls. Pre-ART expanded clones dominated the repertoire at every time point.

At the survey level, the v3.0 immunoSEQ assay was run. Some clones are missing from TCRdb's copy, which holds only in-frame ones; the method was immunoSEQ multiplex PCR. The data contain 35,000 to 45,000 clones, roughly 82% of them singletons. The chain carries TRBV29-1 and TRBJ1-2; the D gene is possibly TRBD1 (5 bases). This clonotype originated in a man between 18 and 35 years old with HIV. The source material was unsorted PBMCs, sampled 0.3 years after starting antiretroviral therapy. The CDR3 protein is CSVTQDTTDYTF. For the CDR3, the DNA is TGCAGCGTTACACAGGATACCACGGACTACACCTTC.